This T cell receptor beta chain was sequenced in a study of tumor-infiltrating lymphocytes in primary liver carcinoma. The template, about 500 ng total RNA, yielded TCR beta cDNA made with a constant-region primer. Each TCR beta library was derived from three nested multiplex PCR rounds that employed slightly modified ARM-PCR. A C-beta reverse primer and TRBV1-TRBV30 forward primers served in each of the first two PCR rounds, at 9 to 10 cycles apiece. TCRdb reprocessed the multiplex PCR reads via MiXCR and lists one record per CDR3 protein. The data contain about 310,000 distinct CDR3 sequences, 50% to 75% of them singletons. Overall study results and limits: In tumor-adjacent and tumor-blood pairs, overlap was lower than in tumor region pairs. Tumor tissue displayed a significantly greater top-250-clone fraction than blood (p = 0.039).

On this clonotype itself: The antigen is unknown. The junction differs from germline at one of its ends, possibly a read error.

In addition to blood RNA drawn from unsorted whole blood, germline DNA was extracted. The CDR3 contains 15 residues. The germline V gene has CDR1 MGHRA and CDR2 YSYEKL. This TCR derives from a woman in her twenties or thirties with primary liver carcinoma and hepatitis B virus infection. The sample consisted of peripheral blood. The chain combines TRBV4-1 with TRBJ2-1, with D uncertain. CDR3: CASNQDRIANNEQFF. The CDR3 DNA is TGCGCCAGCAACCAAGATCGAATCGCTAACAATGAGCAGTTCTTC.